This T cell receptor (beta chain) was recorded in a study of beta chain features in type 1 diabetes. About the research overall: Sorted cells examined across all samples numbered roughly 100 million.

One heparinised blood draw, averaging roughly 0.12 L, came from each donor. Each sorted population was over 95% pure. Of the isolated RNA, all was reverse transcribed, and so the sequenced material was expressed TCRB transcripts. Samples of naive, central memory and regulatory T cells yielded a mean of approximately 3.9 million reads. Some clones are missing from TCRdb's copy, which holds only in-frame ones; the method was immunoSEQ multiplex PCR. The profile shows approximately 150,000 clones, over 9.5% of them singletons. V dropped 1 base and J dropped 1 base, with 6 bases sitting between them. This CDR3 is 14 amino acids long. Germline loops: CDR1 SGHTA, CDR2 FQGNSA. This clone has just a few counts.

The chain is built from TRBV7-2 and TRBJ2-3, with D possibly being TRBD1 (6 bases). Specimen: naive CD4+ T cells from blood. The sequence came from a man in his late teens or twenties in good health. CDR3 bases: TGTGCCAGCAGCTTAGGGGGGCGCACAGATACGCAGTATTTT. It specifies CASSLGGRTDTQYF.